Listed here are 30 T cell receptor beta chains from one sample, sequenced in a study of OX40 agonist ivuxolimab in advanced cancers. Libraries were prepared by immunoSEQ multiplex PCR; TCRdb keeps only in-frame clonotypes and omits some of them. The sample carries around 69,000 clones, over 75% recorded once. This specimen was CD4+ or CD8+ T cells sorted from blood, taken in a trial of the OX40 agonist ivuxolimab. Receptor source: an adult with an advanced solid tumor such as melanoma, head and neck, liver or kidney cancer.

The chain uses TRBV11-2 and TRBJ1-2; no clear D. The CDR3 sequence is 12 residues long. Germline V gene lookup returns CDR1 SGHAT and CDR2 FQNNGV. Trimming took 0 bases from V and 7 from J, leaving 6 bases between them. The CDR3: CASSLDFSGYTF. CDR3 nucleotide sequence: TGTGCCAGCAGCTTAGACTTTTCTGGCTACACCTTC.

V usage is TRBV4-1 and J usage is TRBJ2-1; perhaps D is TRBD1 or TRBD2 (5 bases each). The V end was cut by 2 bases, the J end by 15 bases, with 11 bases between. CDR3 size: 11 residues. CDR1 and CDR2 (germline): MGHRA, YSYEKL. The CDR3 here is CASSQLRDVFF. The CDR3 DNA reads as TGCGCCAGCAGCCAACTCCGGGACGTGTTCTTC.

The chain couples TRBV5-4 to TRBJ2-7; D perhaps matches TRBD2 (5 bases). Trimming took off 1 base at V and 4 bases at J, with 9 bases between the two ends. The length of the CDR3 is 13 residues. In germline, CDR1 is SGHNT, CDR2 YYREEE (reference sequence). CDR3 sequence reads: CASSLTAGYEQYF. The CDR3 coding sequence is TGTGCCAGCAGCTTGACCGCGGGTTACGAGCAGTACTTC.

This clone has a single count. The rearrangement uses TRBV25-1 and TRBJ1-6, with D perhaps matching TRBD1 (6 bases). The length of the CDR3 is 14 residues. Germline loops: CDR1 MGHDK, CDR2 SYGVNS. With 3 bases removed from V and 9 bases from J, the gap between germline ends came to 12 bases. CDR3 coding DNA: TGTGCCAGCAGTGAGCAGGGGCCACTTTCACCCCTCCACTTT. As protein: CASSEQGPLSPLHF.

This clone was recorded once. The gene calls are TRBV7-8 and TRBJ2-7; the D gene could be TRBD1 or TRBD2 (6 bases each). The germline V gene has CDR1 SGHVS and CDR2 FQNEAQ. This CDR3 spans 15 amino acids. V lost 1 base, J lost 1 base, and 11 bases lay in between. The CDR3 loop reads CASSLDGGTSYEQYF. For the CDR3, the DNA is TGTGCCAGCAGCTTAGATGGCGGGACATCCTACGAGCAGTACTTC. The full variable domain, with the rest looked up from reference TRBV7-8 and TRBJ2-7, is GAGVSQSPRYKVAKRGQDVALRCDPISGHVSLFWYQQALGQGPEFLTYFQNEAQLDKSGLPSDRFFAERPEGSVSTLKIQRTQQEDSAVYLCASSLDGGTSYEQYFGPGTRLTVT.

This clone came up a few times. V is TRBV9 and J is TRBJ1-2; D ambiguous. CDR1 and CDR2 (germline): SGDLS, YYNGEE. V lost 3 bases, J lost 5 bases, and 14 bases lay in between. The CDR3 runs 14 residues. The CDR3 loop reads CASSADPGEYGYTF. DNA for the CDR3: TGTGCCAGCAGCGCCGACCCCGGAGAGTATGGCTACACCTTC.

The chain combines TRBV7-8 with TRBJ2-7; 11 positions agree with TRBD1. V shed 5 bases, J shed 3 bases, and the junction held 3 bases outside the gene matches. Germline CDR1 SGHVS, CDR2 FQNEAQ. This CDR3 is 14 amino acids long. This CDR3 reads CASSPGTGGYEQYF. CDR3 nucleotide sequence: TGTGCCAGCAGCCCTGGGACAGGGGGCTACGAGCAGTACTTC.

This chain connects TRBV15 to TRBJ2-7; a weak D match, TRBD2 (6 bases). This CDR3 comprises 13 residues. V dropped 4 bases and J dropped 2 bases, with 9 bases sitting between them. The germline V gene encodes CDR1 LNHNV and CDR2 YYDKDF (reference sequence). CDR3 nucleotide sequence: TGTGCCACCAGCATGCGACTAGCCTACGAGCAGTACTTC. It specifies CATSMRLAYEQYF.

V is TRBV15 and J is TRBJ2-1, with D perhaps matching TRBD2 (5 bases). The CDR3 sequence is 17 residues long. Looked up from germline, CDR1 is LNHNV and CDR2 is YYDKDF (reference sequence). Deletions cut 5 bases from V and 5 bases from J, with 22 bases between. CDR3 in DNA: TGTGCCACCAGCTCCTCCCGATCTACACTAGGCAACAATGAGCAGTTCTTC. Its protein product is CATSSSRSTLGNNEQFF. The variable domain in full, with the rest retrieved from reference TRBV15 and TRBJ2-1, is DAMVIQNPRYQVTQFGKPVTLSCSQTLNHNVMYWYQQKSSQAPKLLFHYYDKDFNNEADTPDNFQSRRPNTSFCFLDIRSPGLGDTAMYLCATSSSRSTLGNNEQFFGPGTRLTVL.

This CDR3 is CASSILAGGEDTQYF. Written as DNA, the CDR3 is TGTGCCAGTAGTATTCTAGCGGGAGGGGAGGATACGCAGTATTTT. V is TRBV19 and J is TRBJ2-3; 12 bases fit TRBD2. The trim removed 3 bases at V and 6 bases at J, leaving 4 bases unmatched. Germline-derived CDR1 and CDR2 are LNHDA and SQIVND (reference sequence). The CDR3 loop spans 15 amino acids.

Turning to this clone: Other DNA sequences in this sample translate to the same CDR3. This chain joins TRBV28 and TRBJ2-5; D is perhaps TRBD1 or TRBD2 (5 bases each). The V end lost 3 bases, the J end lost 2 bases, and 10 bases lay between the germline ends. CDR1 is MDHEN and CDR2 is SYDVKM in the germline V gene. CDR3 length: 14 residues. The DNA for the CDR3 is TGTGCCAGCAGTTTCTCCGGGGCTCAAGAGACCCAGTACTTC. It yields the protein CASSFSGAQETQYF.

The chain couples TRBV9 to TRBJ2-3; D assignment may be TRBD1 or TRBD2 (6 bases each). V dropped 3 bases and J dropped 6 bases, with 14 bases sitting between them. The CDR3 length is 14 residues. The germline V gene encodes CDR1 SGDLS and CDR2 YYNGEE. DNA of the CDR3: TGTGCCAGCAGCGAGGGGGGACCGGGCGATACGCAGTATTTT. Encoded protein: CASSEGGPGDTQYF.

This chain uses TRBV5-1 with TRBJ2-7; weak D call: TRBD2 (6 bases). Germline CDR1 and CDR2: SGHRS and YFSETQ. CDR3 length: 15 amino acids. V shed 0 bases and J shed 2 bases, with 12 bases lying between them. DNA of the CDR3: TGCGCCAGCAGCTTGGAGGAGGGTATGACCTACGAGCAGTACTTC. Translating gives CASSLEEGMTYEQYF.

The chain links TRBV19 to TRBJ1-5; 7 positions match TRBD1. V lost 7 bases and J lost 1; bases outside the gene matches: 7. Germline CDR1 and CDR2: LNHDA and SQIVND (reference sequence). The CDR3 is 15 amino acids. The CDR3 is CASIPQGDSNQPQHF. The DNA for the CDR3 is TGTGCCAGTATTCCTCAGGGGGACAGCAATCAGCCCCAGCATTTT.

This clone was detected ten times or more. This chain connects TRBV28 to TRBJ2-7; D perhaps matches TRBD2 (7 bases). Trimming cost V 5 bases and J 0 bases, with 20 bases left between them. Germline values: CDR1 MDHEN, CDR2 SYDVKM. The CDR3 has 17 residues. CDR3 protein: CASSRGAGAGSSYEQYF. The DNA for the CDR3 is TGTGCCAGCAGTCGGGGGGCAGGGGCGGGTAGCTCCTACGAGCAGTACTTC.

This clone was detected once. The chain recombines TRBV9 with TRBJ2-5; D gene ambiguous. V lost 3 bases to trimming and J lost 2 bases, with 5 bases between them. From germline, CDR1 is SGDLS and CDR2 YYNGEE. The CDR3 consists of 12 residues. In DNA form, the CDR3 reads TGTGCCAGCAGCGGCCTTCAAGAGACCCAGTACTTC. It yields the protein CASSGLQETQYF.

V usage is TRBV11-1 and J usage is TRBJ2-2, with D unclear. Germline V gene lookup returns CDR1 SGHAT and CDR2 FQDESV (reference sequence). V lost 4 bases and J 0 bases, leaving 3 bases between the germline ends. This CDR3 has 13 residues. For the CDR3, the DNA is TGTGCCAGCAGCTCCTCGAACACCGGGGAGCTGTTTTTT. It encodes CASSSSNTGELFF.

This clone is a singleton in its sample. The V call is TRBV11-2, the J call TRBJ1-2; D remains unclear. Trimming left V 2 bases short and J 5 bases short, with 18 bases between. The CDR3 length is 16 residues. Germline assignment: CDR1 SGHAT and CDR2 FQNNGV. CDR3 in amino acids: CASSLSPTEFSYGYTF. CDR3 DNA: TGTGCCAGCAGCTTATCTCCCACGGAGTTCTCTTATGGCTACACCTTC.

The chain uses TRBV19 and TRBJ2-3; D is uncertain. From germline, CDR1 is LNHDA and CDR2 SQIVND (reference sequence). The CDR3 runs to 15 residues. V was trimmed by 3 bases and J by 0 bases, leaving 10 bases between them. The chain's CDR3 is CASSIATRSTDTQYF. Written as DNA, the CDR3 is TGTGCCAGTAGTATCGCGACACGAAGCACAGATACGCAGTATTTT.

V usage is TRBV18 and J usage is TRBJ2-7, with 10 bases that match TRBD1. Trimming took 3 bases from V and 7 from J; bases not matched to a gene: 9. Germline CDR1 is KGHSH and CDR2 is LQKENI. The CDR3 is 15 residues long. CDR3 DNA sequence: TGTGCCAGCTCACCCGGGGACAGGGGCGTCGGGGAGCAGTACTTC. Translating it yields CASSPGDRGVGEQYF.

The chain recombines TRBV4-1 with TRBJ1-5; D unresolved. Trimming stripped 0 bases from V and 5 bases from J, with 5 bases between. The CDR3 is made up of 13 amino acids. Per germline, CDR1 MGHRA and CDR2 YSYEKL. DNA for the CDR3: TGCGCCAGCAGCCAAGAAGGTGATCAGCCCCAGCATTTT. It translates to CASSQEGDQPQHF.

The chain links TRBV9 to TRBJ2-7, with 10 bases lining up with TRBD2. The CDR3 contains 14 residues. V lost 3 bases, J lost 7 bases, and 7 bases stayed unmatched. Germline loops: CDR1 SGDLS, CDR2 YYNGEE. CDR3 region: CASSGRFSGREQYF. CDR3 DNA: TGTGCCAGCAGCGGAAGGTTTAGCGGGAGGGAGCAGTACTTC.

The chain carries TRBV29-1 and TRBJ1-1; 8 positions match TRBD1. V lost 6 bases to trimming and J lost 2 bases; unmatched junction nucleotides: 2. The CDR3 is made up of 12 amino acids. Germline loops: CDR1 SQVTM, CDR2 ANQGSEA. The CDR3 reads CSVRGLNTEAFF. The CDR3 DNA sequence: TGCAGCGTCAGGGGGCTCAACACTGAAGCTTTCTTT.

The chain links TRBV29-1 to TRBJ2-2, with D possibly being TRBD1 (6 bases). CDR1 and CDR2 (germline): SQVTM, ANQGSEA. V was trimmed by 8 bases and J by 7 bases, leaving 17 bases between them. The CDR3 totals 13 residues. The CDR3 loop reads CSFRGTNVGELFF. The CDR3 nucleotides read TGCAGCTTCCGAGGGACAAACGTCGGGGAGCTGTTTTTT.

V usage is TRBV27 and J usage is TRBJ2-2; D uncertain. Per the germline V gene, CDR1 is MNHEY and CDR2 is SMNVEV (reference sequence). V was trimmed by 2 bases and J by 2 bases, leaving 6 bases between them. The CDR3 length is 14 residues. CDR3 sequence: CASSLVLNTGELFF. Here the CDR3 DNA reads TGTGCCAGCAGTTTAGTACTAAACACCGGGGAGCTGTTTTTT.

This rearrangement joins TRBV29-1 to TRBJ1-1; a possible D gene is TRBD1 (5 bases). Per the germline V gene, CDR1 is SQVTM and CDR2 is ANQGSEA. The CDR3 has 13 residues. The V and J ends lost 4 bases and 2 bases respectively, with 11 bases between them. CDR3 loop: CSVVFQGNTEAFF. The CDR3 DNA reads TGCAGCGTTGTCTTCCAGGGTAACACTGAAGCTTTCTTT.

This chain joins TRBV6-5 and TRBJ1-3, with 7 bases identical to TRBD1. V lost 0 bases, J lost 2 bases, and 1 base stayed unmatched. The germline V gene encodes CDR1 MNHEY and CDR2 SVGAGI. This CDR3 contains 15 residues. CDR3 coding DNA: TGTGCCAGCAGTTACTCCCAGGGGGCTGGAAACACCATATATTTT. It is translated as CASSYSQGAGNTIYF.

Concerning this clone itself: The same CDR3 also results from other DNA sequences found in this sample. DNA for the CDR3: TGTGCCTGGAGTACGGGACAGGGCTCCTACAATGAGCAGTTCTTC. This sequence encodes CAWSTGQGSYNEQFF. This chain links TRBV30 with TRBJ2-1; TRBD1 aligns across 9 bases. Losses at the gene ends were 2 bases for V and 0 bases for J; bases not matched to a gene: 2. Germline V lookup: CDR1 GTSNPN, CDR2 SVGIG (reference sequence). CDR3 length: 15 amino acids.

For the CDR3, the DNA is TGTGCCAGCAGCCCTGGGGGCCTGGGCGAGCAGTACTTC. Encoded protein: CASSPGGLGEQYF. The V gene is TRBV5-6, the J gene TRBJ2-7, with D maybe TRBD1 (6 bases). Germline values: CDR1 SGHDT, CDR2 YYEEEE. Trimming cost V 4 bases and J 6 bases, with 14 bases left between them. This CDR3 comprises 13 residues.

The DNA of the CDR3 is TGTGCCAGCTTTCCCGGGACTAGCGGGAGCGGAGAGCAGTTCTTC. Translating gives CASFPGTSGSGEQFF. This chain links TRBV27 with TRBJ2-1; 14 bases align to TRBD2. This CDR3 has 15 amino acids. Germline CDR1 is MNHEY and CDR2 is SMNVEV (reference sequence). Trimming took 8 bases from V and 10 from J; bases not matched to a gene: 10.